A single sample is the source of the 11 T cell receptor beta chains below, sequenced in a study of human T cells and chemical hapten exposure. Time point here: patch test 2, 6 weeks after DPC sensitization. This sample's treatment: therapeutic diphenylcyclopropenone sensitization with weekly scalp DPC. TCRdb passed the RACE reads through MiXCR, listing each CDR3 protein once. The sample has around 69,000 distinct CDR3 sequences; 8.5% are singletons. The material was whole blood, obtained in connection with sensitization to the hapten diphenylcyclopropenone (DPC). Receptor source: a woman in her forties or fifties with alopecia areata. Some clones in this sample may be carry-over from other donors' samples.

CDR3 protein: CASSLDAGGRDTQYF. As DNA, the CDR3 is TGCGCCAGCAGCTTGGACGCGGGGGGGCGAGATACGCAGTATTTT. J is TRBJ2-3 and V is TRBV5-1; TRBD2 agrees at 9 bases. The V segment lost 0 bases and the J segment 5 bases; nucleotides outside the gene matches: 4. Per germline, CDR1 SGHRS and CDR2 YFSETQ. CDR3 length: 15 residues.

This clonotype was seen only a few times. V gene TRBV6-6 combines with J gene TRBJ2-3; D not resolved. Trimming cost V 0 bases and J 2 bases, with 12 bases left between them. Germline V lookup: CDR1 MNHNY, CDR2 SVGAGI (reference sequence). CDR3 length: 16 amino acids. CDR3 DNA: TGTGCCAGCAGTTACTCCCTGCGGTCCCACACAGATACGCAGTATTTT. It translates to CASSYSLRSHTDTQYF.

A few counts support this clonotype. This chain links TRBV12-3 or TRBV12-4 with TRBJ2-3; perhaps TRBD2 as D (6 bases). V lost 3 bases, J lost 3 bases, and 10 bases lay in between. The CDR3 length is 14 residues. CDR3 nucleotides: TGTGCCAGCAGTTTCCAGGGAGGTACAGATACGCAGTATTTT. Translation gives CASSFQGGTDTQYF.

The CDR3 DNA is TGTGCCAGCAGCCAACGATACTACGAGCAGTACTTC. It is translated as CASSQRYYEQYF. The chain joins TRBV14 to TRBJ2-7; D is ambiguous. The V end lost 2 bases, the J end lost 3 bases, and 5 bases lay between the germline ends. This CDR3 region has 12 residues. The germline V gene has CDR1 SGHDN and CDR2 FVKESK.

This clonotype came up many times. This chain joins TRBV11-2 and TRBJ1-4, with 9 bases aligning to TRBD1. Germline V gene sequence: CDR1 SGHAT, CDR2 FQNNGV. There are 15 residues in the CDR3. Unmatched junction bases numbered 7, after V lost 6 bases and J lost 5 bases. CDR3 loop: CASSQPGTGNEKLFF. In nucleotides, the CDR3 is TGTGCCAGCAGTCAACCAGGGACAGGGAATGAAAAACTGTTTTTT.

Only a few counts were recorded for this clonotype. This chain uses TRBV12-3 or TRBV12-4 with TRBJ2-5; the D call may be TRBD1 or TRBD2 (6 bases each). The CDR3 extends over 14 amino acids. Trimming took off 0 bases at V and 5 bases at J, with 10 bases between the two ends. CDR3 sequence: CASSLAGGRETQYF. The CDR3 nucleotides are TGTGCCAGCAGTTTAGCAGGGGGGAGGGAGACCCAGTACTTC.

This clonotype was picked up many times. The rearrangement joins TRBV18 to TRBJ1-2; D perhaps matches TRBD1 (6 bases). V lost 6 bases to trimming and J lost 10 bases, with 18 bases between them. There are 13 residues in the CDR3. Looked up from germline, CDR1 is KGHSH and CDR2 is LQKENI. The CDR3 loop reads CASSMDRVGPYTF. DNA of the CDR3: TGTGCCAGCTCGATGGACAGAGTGGGGCCCTACACCTTC.

Remarks on this clonotype: A much larger clone lies a single base off, so this may be a read error. The V and J genes are TRBV24-1 and TRBJ2-1, with 7 bases matching TRBD2. Germline CDR1 reads KGHDR; CDR2 reads SFDVKD. The CDR3 contains 13 residues. The CDR3 protein is CTTSESTSWEQFF. Written as DNA, the CDR3 is TGTACCACCAGTGAATCGACTAGCTGGGAGCAGTTCTTC.

The chain links TRBV5-6 to TRBJ1-1; D unclear. The CDR3 runs 11 residues. Germline CDR1 SGHDT, CDR2 YYEEEE. Trimming stripped 4 bases from V and 5 bases from J, with 6 bases between. CDR3 loop: CASSLETEAFF. The CDR3 DNA reads as TGTGCCAGCAGCCTCGAGACTGAAGCTTTCTTT.

This clonotype was seen a handful of times. The rearrangement joins TRBV5-1 to TRBJ2-1; tentatively, D is TRBD1 or TRBD2 (5 bases each). The CDR3 is made up of 15 amino acids. Trimming cost V 2 bases and J 5 bases, with 14 bases left between them. Germline assignment: CDR1 SGHRS and CDR2 YFSETQ. The CDR3 is CASSFAAGANNEQFF. CDR3 DNA: TGCGCCAGCAGCTTTGCTGCCGGGGCGAACAATGAGCAGTTCTTC. The complete variable domain, with remaining parts taken from reference TRBV5-1 and TRBJ2-1, reads KAGVTQTPRYLIKTRGQQVTLSCSPISGHRSVSWYQQTPGQGLQFLFEYFSETQRNKGNFPGRFSGRQFSNSRSEMNVSTLELGDSALYLCASSFAAGANNEQFFGPGTRLTVL.

The chain is built from TRBV11-2 and TRBJ2-1, with D possibly being TRBD2 (6 bases). The CDR3 totals 14 residues. Germline V CDR1 and CDR2: SGHAT, FQNNGV. Deletions cut 5 bases from V and 8 bases from J, with 16 bases between. CDR3 sequence (DNA): TGTGCCAGCAGCCATTTATCACTAGCCTATGAGCAGTTCTTC. It codes for CASSHLSLAYEQFF.